These 17 T cell receptor beta chains were sequenced from one sample in a study of cytomegalovirus exposure and HLA in healthy donors. The PCR had 60 Vbeta and 13 Jbeta primers. Here immunoSEQ multiplex PCR was the method, and the copy in TCRdb shows in-frame clones only, minus some. Of just over 200,000 clones listed, approximately 78% are singletons. The sequenced sample was PBMCs. The receptor set was obtained from a woman aged 40 to 50 in good health and CMV-seronegative.

The table lists this clone with a count of one. The rearrangement links TRBV7-8 to TRBJ2-7; 7 positions match TRBD2. The CDR3 contains 16 residues. In germline, CDR1 is SGHVS, CDR2 FQNEAQ. Unmatched junction bases numbered 10, after V lost 3 bases and J lost 2 bases. In DNA, the CDR3 is TGTGCCAGCAGCTTCCCCCTTACGGGGACTACCTACGAGCAGTACTTC. This translates into CASSFPLTGTTYEQYF.

This clone was seen only a few times. This chain joins TRBV11-2 and TRBJ1-1; D not resolved. Trimming removed 5 bases at V and 2 bases at J, with 18 bases between. This CDR3 has 16 amino acids. Germline loops: CDR1 SGHAT, CDR2 FQNNGV. The CDR3 region is CASSLGSGAGNTEAFF. The CDR3 DNA follows: TGTGCCAGCAGCCTCGGATCCGGTGCGGGAAACACTGAAGCTTTCTTT.

The chain links TRBV6-1 to TRBJ2-5; D is possibly TRBD1 (5 bases). The J call is uncertain, as TRBJ2-7 better fits the DNA end. The germline CDR1 and CDR2 sequences are MNHNS and SASEGT. The CDR3 sequence is 12 residues long. In DNA form, the CDR3 reads TGTGCCAGCGGTCAGGGAATCTACGAGCAGTACTTC. Translating it yields CASGQGIYEQYF.

CDR3 in amino acids: CAIRGPGEKLFF. For the CDR3, the DNA is TGTGCCATCAGAGGGCCGGGGGAAAAACTGTTTTTT. This chain links TRBV10-3 with TRBJ1-4; D is undetermined. Per the germline V gene, CDR1 is ENHRY and CDR2 is SYGVKD. CDR3 length: 12 residues. The germline V and J ends were trimmed by 6 bases and 8 bases, with 10 bases remaining between them.

This chain uses TRBV11-2 with TRBJ2-1, with unresolved D. The germline CDR1 and CDR2 sequences are SGHAT and FQNNGV. This CDR3 is built from 13 residues. The ends were cut back, 2 bases at V and 6 bases at J, with 8 bases in the middle. CDR3 amino acids: CASSLWQVNEQFF. The DNA of the CDR3 is TGTGCCAGCAGCTTATGGCAGGTCAATGAGCAGTTCTTC.

V usage is TRBV28 and J usage is TRBJ2-3; tentative D call: TRBD2 (6 bases). The germline V gene encodes CDR1 MDHEN and CDR2 SYDVKM. The CDR3 is made up of 15 amino acids. V shed 2 bases and J shed 2 bases, with 11 bases lying between them. In DNA form, the CDR3 reads TGTGCCAGCAGTTTAGCTAGCGCCTTCACAGATACGCAGTATTTT. This sequence encodes CASSLASAFTDTQYF.

The rearrangement joins TRBV18 to TRBJ1-4; D remains unclear. The CDR3 contains 15 residues. Per germline, CDR1 KGHSH and CDR2 LQKENI. V was trimmed by 3 bases and J by 5 bases, leaving 13 bases between them. CDR3 nucleotides: TGTGCCAGCTCACCCGGCCGGGTCGAAAATGAAAAACTGTTTTTT. It codes for CASSPGRVENEKLFF.

The J gene is TRBJ1-5, the V gene TRBV2; D ambiguous. Germline-derived CDR1 and CDR2 are SNHLY and FYNNEI. The V and J ends lost 1 base and 5 bases respectively, with 9 bases between them. The CDR3 runs 14 residues. This CDR3 reads CASSEGRIDQPQHF. Here the CDR3 DNA reads TGTGCCAGCAGTGAAGGGAGGATAGATCAGCCCCAGCATTTT.

The V call is TRBV29-1, the J call TRBJ1-1; D perhaps matches TRBD1 (5 bases). The CDR3 sequence is 10 residues long. Germline-derived CDR1 and CDR2 are SQVTM and ANQGSEA. V lost 6 bases and J lost 6, with 8 bases in between. CDR3 nucleotide sequence: TGCAGCGTGACGACAGCTGAAGCTTTCTTT. Translated, it gives CSVTTAEAFF.

This rearrangement joins TRBV9 to TRBJ2-1, with TRBD2 matching over 11 bases. Germline lookup yields CDR1 SGDLS and CDR2 YYNGEE. This CDR3 contains 17 residues. Trimming cost V 1 base and J 10 bases; bases outside gene matches: 13. CDR3 in DNA: TGTGCCAGCAGCGTAACCTTAGCGGGAGGGCTAGGTGGCGAGCAGTTCTTC. This codes for CASSVTLAGGLGGEQFF.

The chain joins TRBV4-1 to TRBJ1-5, with unresolved D. This CDR3 has 15 amino acids. The germline V gene encodes CDR1 MGHRA and CDR2 YSYEKL. The V and J ends lost 0 bases and 11 bases respectively, with 17 bases between them. CDR3 in DNA: TGCGCCAGCAGCCAAGATAGGGCCGGGGTGAGGGCCCAGCATTTT. The encoded protein is CASSQDRAGVRAQHF.

The V call is TRBV5-1, the J call TRBJ2-3, with D perhaps TRBD2 (6 bases). V was shortened by 4 bases and J by 4 bases, with 25 bases between the two germline ends. Germline values: CDR1 SGHRS, CDR2 YFSETQ. This CDR3 is 18 amino acids long. CDR3 sequence reads: CASSQGSGGAHLSDTQYF. The CDR3, as DNA: TGCGCCAGCAGCCAGGGTTCCGGGGGAGCCCACCTCTCAGATACGCAGTATTTT.

V and J are TRBV7-9 and TRBJ1-4; D perhaps matches TRBD1 (5 bases). There are 15 residues in the CDR3. CDR1 and CDR2 (germline): SEHNR, FQNEAQ (reference sequence). V was cut by 1 base and J by 7 bases, with 13 bases left in between. In nucleotides, the CDR3 is TGTGCCAGCAGCTTAGGGAGGGGATATGGTGAAAAACTGTTTTTT. This gives the protein CASSLGRGYGEKLFF.

The rearrangement joins TRBV4-2 to TRBJ1-4; D is possibly TRBD1 (5 bases). The germline V and J ends were trimmed by 10 bases and 4 bases, with 13 bases remaining between them. CDR1 is LGHNA, CDR2 YNFKEQ, per germline. The CDR3 has 13 amino acids. The CDR3, as DNA: TGTGCCACCCAGACAGATAATAATGAAAAACTGTTTTTT. Translation: CATQTDNNEKLFF.

V gene TRBV29-1 combines with J gene TRBJ2-5, with TRBD2 matching over 9 bases. The CDR3 is 15 residues long. Germline CDR1 and CDR2: SQVTM and ANQGSEA. Unmatched junction bases numbered 7, after V lost 4 bases and J lost 1 base. The CDR3 DNA sequence: TGCAGCGTTGGGTCTAGCGGGGACCTCCAAGAGACCCAGTACTTC. Protein product: CSVGSSGDLQETQYF.

This clone has a count of ten or more. V and J are TRBV29-1 and TRBJ1-1; 8 bases align to TRBD1. This CDR3 has 12 residues. V dropped 6 bases and J dropped 7; count of bases not matched to a gene: 7. Germline-derived CDR1 and CDR2 are SQVTM and ANQGSEA. The CDR3 region is CSVWRTGHEAFF. The CDR3 nucleotides are TGCAGCGTGTGGAGGACAGGGCATGAAGCTTTCTTT.

The gene calls are TRBV4-1 and TRBJ2-5, with 13 bases identical to TRBD2. This CDR3 contains 17 residues. V lost 1 base and J lost 4; bases outside the gene matches: 6. CDR1 and CDR2 from the germline V gene are MGHRA and YSYEKL. The chain's CDR3 is CASSQGLAGGGGETQYF. CDR3 DNA sequence: TGCGCCAGCAGCCAAGGACTAGCGGGAGGAGGCGGAGAGACCCAGTACTTC.